The 4 T cell receptor beta chains below were found in one sample sequenced in a study of early T cells in non-severe SARS-CoV-2 infection. TCRdb re-called the 5' RACE reads with MiXCR, one entry per CDR3 protein. The data show 80,000 to 100,000 distinct CDR3 sequences, with roughly an eighth seen just once and 6.5% to 9% held by the top ten. Sequencing used whole blood. These receptor sequences come from an adult who was a healthcare worker with PCR-confirmed SARS-CoV-2 infection or an uninfected control (not recorded which).

This clonotype showed up just a few times. The V call is TRBV6-5, the J call TRBJ1-2, with D maybe TRBD1 (6 bases). V was cut by 4 bases and J by 7 bases, with 25 bases left in between. CDR3 length equals 17 residues. Germline V gives CDR1 MNHEY, CDR2 SVGAGI. CDR3: CASSSIPGGGLRLGYTF. CDR3 nucleotide sequence: TGTGCCAGCAGTTCCATACCCGGGGGGGGGCTGAGACTTGGCTACACCTTC.

This rearrangement joins TRBV7-6 to TRBJ1-5; D remains unclear. This CDR3 is built from 13 residues. Germline V gene data show CDR1 as SGHVS and CDR2 as FNYEAQ. V gave up 4 bases and J gave up 4 bases, with 8 bases separating them. The CDR3 is CASSSGRNQPQHF. CDR3 bases: TGTGCCAGCAGCTCGGGCCGTAATCAGCCCCAGCATTTT.

This clonotype was found a few times. The chain recombines TRBV12-3 or TRBV12-4 with TRBJ2-7; perhaps TRBD1 as D (5 bases). The length of the CDR3 is 14 residues. Trimming took 4 bases from V and 3 from J, leaving 13 bases between them. CDR3 DNA: TGTGCCAGCAGTTACGACAGCCTACTCTACGAGCAGTACTTC. This codes for CASSYDSLLYEQYF.

This chain connects TRBV20-1 to TRBJ2-1, with 9 bases that match TRBD2. Germline values: CDR1 DFQATT, CDR2 SNEGSKA (reference sequence). The junction had 12 bases not matched to a gene; V was cut back by 1 base and J by 8 bases. This CDR3 spans 16 amino acids. The CDR3 DNA is TGCAGTGCTAGAGTGGGGTTAGCGGGAGTTATAGATGAGCAGTTCTTC. As protein: CSARVGLAGVIDEQFF.